This T cell receptor beta chain was recorded in a study of blood T cell repertoires in COVID-19. For the study at large: Sites across the United States, Italy and Spain contributed samples from acute and convalescent COVID-19.

Only in-frame clones appear in the TCRdb table, and some are missing; sequencing was by immunoSEQ multiplex PCR. The data hold about 390,000 clones, with 85% to 90% observed a single time. The CDR3 spans 14 residues. The V gene lost 0 bases and the J gene lost 3 bases, with 9 bases spanning the gap. CDR1 and CDR2 (germline): SGHRS, YFSETQ. The study drew participants aged about 18 to 89 years from 24 US areas. Sequenced: PBMCs or T cells enriched from blood (not recorded which). The V gene is TRBV5-1, the J gene TRBJ1-1; possibly TRBD1 for D (5 bases). The receptor's source is a woman aged 45-59 years who had recovered from COVID-19. The CDR3, as DNA: TGCGCCAGCAGCTTGGCTTCCAGGGACACTGAAGCTTTCTTT. Amino acids: CASSLASRDTEAFF.